This T cell receptor beta chain was sequenced during a study of cytomegalovirus exposure and HLA in healthy donors (dated by TCRdb to the late 2010s). At the level of the whole study: An earlier analysis of several hundred of the donors reported approximately 290 Gb of sequence data and roughly 110 million unique TCR beta sequences from some 180 million T cells. In addition to the first cohort of 666 subjects, a separate validation cohort of 100 to 150 different subjects was used. Typing coverage varied by locus: about 620-630 donors for A, B, C, DRB1 and DQB1; approximately 500 for DQA1; more than 600 for DPA1; approximately 450 for DPB1. On average, roughly 240,000 unique TCR beta nucleotide sequences were sequenced per donor among 350 to 400 genotyped donors of the cohort, with around 19% of those sequences being non-productive. Both class I and class II loci were covered by HLA typing, at four-digit resolution. An earlier analysis of around 540 of the donors applied high-throughput TCR beta sequencing to assess whether each TCR beta V gene segment acted as functional or pseudogenic. The T cell repertoires of 670 or so subjects were profiled by immunosequencing and related to cytomegalovirus serostatus. A later analysis re-analyzed previously published TCR beta repertoires from 650 to 800 donors and added high-resolution HLA genotyping to study TCR occurrence patterns. An early release covering roughly 640 HLA-typed donors comprised approximately 290 gigabases of sequencing data and roughly 86 million unique TCR sequences. The study combined high-throughput TCR immunosequencing, statistical association of individual TCRs with disease status, and machine learning to predict cytomegalovirus infection status. Of the roughly 400 genotyped donors, approximately 83% fell in the genetic ancestry cluster associated with self-reported Caucasian donors. Every discovery cohort repertoire had been produced on one sequencing platform. The study aimed to test whether cataloging public T cell receptors could reveal signatures of past pathogen exposure. Alongside the repertoire data, information on donor age, sex, ethnicity and CMV serostatus was compiled. Roughly 5 DR-DQ haplotypes were handled as single units for association and clustering, since linkage in the cohort was strong. The later analysis used no new phenotypic data to find candidate immune exposures, relying instead on TCR beta sequences and their occurrence across donors. In a later genetic analysis, genome-wide SNP genotypes for about 65% of the 666 donors were used, and that subset was treated as a discovery cohort.

Libraries were prepared through the immunoSEQ multiplex PCR assay. The multiplex PCR relied on a mix of 60 forward primers for TCR Vbeta segments and 13 reverse primers for TCR Jbeta segments. Amplification of the CDR3 region of rearranged TCR beta genes was performed with a multiplex PCR assay on genomic DNA. On the Illumina HiSeq System, the amplified TCR beta libraries were sequenced as 87-base-pair reads. As for the authors' bioinformatics: In a later analysis, around 80 million unique TCR beta chains were counted across the 690 or so repertoires, and approximately 9.9 million of these chains were shared by at least two donors. To remove PCR and sequencing errors, raw reads were error-corrected and collapsed into unique sequences using a nearest-neighbor algorithm that merged closely related sequences. CDR3 sequences were aligned to IMGT reference sequences to assign V, D and J gene segments. Each retained sequence needed at least a six-nucleotide match to both a V gene segment and a J gene segment. Rearrangements were classified as productive when the CDR3 lacked stop codons and remained in frame with V and J, and all other rearrangements were classified as non-productive. CDR3 was defined by IMGT convention, running from the second conserved V-encoded cysteine to the conserved J-encoded phenylalanine. The earlier analysis of a few hundred of the donors excluded sequences that lacked an unambiguous match to a single V gene segment. An earlier analysis of a few hundred of the donors called V segments functional above 56.7% productive rearrangements and segregating when the between-donor standard deviation exceeded 5%. To diagnose cytomegalovirus status from the catalog of TCR beta chain sequences, a statistical classification framework was built. In a later analysis, TCR nucleotide sequences were compared against IMGT/GENE-DB human TR gene sequences so that V and J genes could be assigned. Using the TCRdist pipeline, a later analysis assigned CDR3 sequences along with most-parsimonious VDJ recombination scenarios. In a later analysis, each TCR beta chain was defined by its CDR3 amino acid sequence together with its V-gene family, and reads without a unique V-gene family were excluded. To address suspected cross-contamination and a sequencing artifact, a later analysis removed a few hundred highly shared, low-generation-probability nucleotide sequences. For each public chain, a later analysis derived a clonal expansion index from normalized ranks of inferred template counts within each repertoire. In a later analysis, generation probabilities were computed with a VDJ recombination model fitted to out-of-frame rearrangements, and the resulting probabilities were checked against IGoR. In a later analysis, hypergeometric tests were used to score TCR-TCR, TCR-HLA and TCR-CMV co-occurrence, with a repertoire-size bias correction applied to TCR pairs. False discovery rates were estimated in a later analysis by permuting HLA or CMV assignments 20 times. In a later analysis, co-occurring TCRs were grouped using DBSCAN, with TCRdist sequence similarity added in when clustering inside HLA-allele-positive subsets. For co-occurrence clustering, repertoires with fewer than 30,000 or more than 120,000 public chains were excluded, along with roughly five repertoires with anomalous nucleotide sharing. TCRdb re-hosts the immuneACCESS table, in-frame sequences only. Its copies lack some clones; in the studies checked, an unresolved V gene accounts for under half of them, and the cause for the rest is not known. That table is the source of V, J and clone size, and D and trimming were worked out from the DNA. The sample data list fewer than 100,000 clones, and about 80% of these were observed just once. Approximately 2% of the sample is in the top ten clones.

The cohort was made up of under 800 healthy bone marrow donors. Cohort members were all nominally healthy when sampled, although unrecorded immune exposures were likely present. The donor tested CMV seronegative, placing the donor among the 350 or so seronegative members of the cohort. Every donor gave a peripheral blood sample, and the peripheral blood mononuclear cells from that sample were used for TCR beta sequencing. Genomic DNA was extracted from the blood cell samples with the Qiagen DNeasy Blood Extraction Kit. Trimming removed 5 bases from V and 4 bases from J, leaving 18 bases between the germline ends. The CDR3 goes from the cysteine to the phenylalanine over 15 residues. Only the CDR3 DNA stays, 45 bases, in frame from base 1. The germline V gene specifies SGDLS as CDR1 and YYNGEE as CDR2. As concerns this clone: What antigen it recognizes has not been identified. The input lacks base qualities; no much larger clone sits a single base away.

Beyond this particular receptor, the publication reports: In vitro tests confirmed that a few of the cytomegalovirus-associated TCR beta chains recognize cytomegalovirus antigens. A group of highly shared sequence variants was considered likely to be a technical artifact of the sequencing pipeline. A later analysis found that HLA-associated TCR beta chains were more clonally expanded and had lower generation probabilities than equally common non-associated chains. Because some donors lacked HLA typing at each locus, the association tests relied only on the typed subset. In an earlier analysis of roughly 560 of the donors, most TCR beta V segments were observed in productive rearrangements about 87% or about 30% of the time, broadly matching IMGT annotations. Because the 87-base-pair reads could not distinguish some IMGT-functional V segments, including TRBV6-2 and TRBV6-3, those segments were excluded. An association between a missense DCLRE1C variant and V-gene and J-gene trimming of TCR beta chains was found in a later genetic analysis and replicated in an independent cohort. Specific HLA alleles were associated with roughly 17,000 TCR beta sequences at a false discovery rate of 0.05 in a later analysis. Seventeen rarely observed V segments, including chromosome 9 orphons, were excluded from the earlier analysis of approximately 500 of the donors because counts were too low. In a later analysis, TCR association rates were found to vary across HLA loci, with the most associated TCRs seen for DRB1 alleles and the fewest for HLA-C alleles. Linkage disequilibrium might explain the correlated functional status among segregating V segments, but an unknown experimental factor could not be ruled out. The study listed approximately 150 TCR beta chains as associated with cytomegalovirus. The cohort was sequenced for TCR beta chains only, and without alpha or paired-chain data the features that could be detected were limited. In a later genetic analysis, fewer N-insertions in productive TCRs were reported among donors in an Asian-associated ancestry cluster than the approximately 670-donor mean. A later analysis reported that several top co-occurrence clusters appeared linked to parvovirus B19, influenza, CMV and Epstein-Barr virus. Immune exposure information for the cohort was limited to CMV serostatus. Assigning TCR associations to individual alleles was difficult when HLA alleles, especially DR and DQ, strongly co-occurred. According to the authors, the approach could potentially be generalized to other disease states and immunological phenotypes. Roughly uniform sequencing depth across donors was assumed in presence/absence analyses, although this assumption may not hold. While some public TCRs were present in many individuals, most TCR sequences turned up only very rarely across donors. A further reported finding was that TCR beta sequences accurately predicted the HLA-A and HLA-B alleles for most subjects in the first cohort. Most CMV-associated TCR beta chains appeared to be HLA-restricted in a later analysis, and the HLA associations seemed to be driven largely by CMV exposure. Cytomegalovirus status was reported to be diagnosed by the classifier with high specificity and sensitivity in both the original and validation cohorts.

This receptor was obtained from a man aged 40-55 years in good health and CMV-seronegative. The rearranged segments are TRBV9 and TRBJ1-1; possibly the D gene is TRBD1, per 5 matching bases. What was sequenced was PBMCs. The CDR3 region reads CASSFHSGLITEAFF. Here is the DNA: TGTGCCAGCAGTTTTCATTCAGGGTTGATCACTGAAGCTTTCTTT.